These 11 T cell receptor beta chains were all obtained from the same sample, sequenced in a study of shared clonotypes between healthy human individuals. Profiled with immunoSEQ multiplex PCR; TCRdb holds only in-frame clones, not every one. The sample records some 480,000 clones, around 80% being singletons. Input material: PBMCs. The receptors here all came from a middle-aged woman in good health. Some clones in this sample may be carry-over from other donors' samples.

This clone was detected only once. At one end the junction does not follow the germline gene, possibly because of a read error. The chain uses TRBV5-1 and TRBJ2-2, with 9 bases that match TRBD1. CDR3 size: 16 residues. The germline CDR1 and CDR2 sequences are SGHRS and YFSETQ. CDR3 sequence: CASSLEQGANTGELFF. Written as DNA, the CDR3 is TGCGCCAGCAGCTTAGAACAGGGGGCGAATACCGGGGAGCTGTTTTTT.

This clone was recorded a few times. The chain joins TRBV27 to TRBJ2-3; 7 bases agree with TRBD1. With 4 bases clipped from V and 1 base from J, the junction kept 8 bases outside the gene matches. Germline assignment: CDR1 MNHEY and CDR2 SMNVEV (reference sequence). The CDR3 length is 16 residues. The CDR3 spells CASSSTQGSGTDTQYF. In DNA form, the CDR3 reads TGTGCCAGCAGTTCAACACAGGGGAGCGGCACAGATACGCAGTATTTT.

This clone has only a few counts. The V and J genes are TRBV5-1 and TRBJ1-2; possibly TRBD1 for D (5 bases). V was pared by 2 bases and J by 2 bases, with 16 bases between. The CDR3 extends over 16 amino acids. Germline V CDR1 and CDR2: SGHRS, YFSETQ. Here the CDR3 DNA reads TGCGCCAGCAGCTTTTCCCCCCAGGGAGGGAACTATGGCTACACCTTC. Amino acids: CASSFSPQGGNYGYTF.

The chain has TRBV27 and TRBJ1-4; 7 bases match TRBD1. Germline loops: CDR1 MNHEY, CDR2 SMNVEV (reference sequence). After removal of 1 base from V and 5 bases from J, the junction contained 4 bases not matched to a gene. This CDR3 comprises 15 residues. In nucleotides, the CDR3 is TGTGCCAGCAGTTTATGGGGACAGAAGAATGAAAAACTGTTTTTT. Its translation: CASSLWGQKNEKLFF.

This clone was found a few times. V gene TRBV14 combines with J gene TRBJ2-2; 8 bases fit TRBD2. This CDR3 region has 15 residues. Germline trimming cut 4 bases from V and 5 bases from J; bases unmatched to any gene: 6. CDR1 is SGHDN and CDR2 is FVKESK in the germline V gene. This CDR3 reads CASSRTSGRTGELFF. The DNA for the CDR3 is TGTGCCAGCAGCCGCACTAGCGGACGGACCGGGGAGCTGTTTTTT. The whole variable domain, remainder taken from reference TRBV14 and TRBJ2-2, is EAGVTQFPSHSVIEKGQTVTLRCDPISGHDNLYWYRRVMGKEIKFLLHFVKESKQDESGMPNNRFLAERTGGTYSTLKVQPAELEDSGVYFCASSRTSGRTGELFFGEGSRLTVL.

This chain uses TRBV5-8 with TRBJ2-5, with TRBD1 matching over 7 bases. Germline V gene lookup returns CDR1 SGHTS and CDR2 YDEGEE. CDR3 length: 15 residues. The ends lost 0 bases at V and 0 bases at J; junction bases unmatched: 2. CDR3 loop: CASSLAGTDQETQYF. The CDR3 coding sequence is TGTGCCAGCAGCTTGGCCGGGACAGACCAAGAGACCCAGTACTTC.

The chain employs TRBV7-2 and TRBJ2-2, with 9 bases matching TRBD2. V gave up 1 base and J gave up 3 bases; unmatched junction bases: 9. The CDR3 is 18 amino acids. Germline assignment: CDR1 SGHTA and CDR2 FQGNSA. This CDR3 reads CASSLERAGGLDTGELFF. DNA for the CDR3: TGTGCCAGCAGCTTAGAGAGAGCGGGAGGATTGGACACCGGGGAGCTGTTTTTT.

This chain uses TRBV5-1 with TRBJ2-1; 13 positions match TRBD2. The CDR3 runs 14 residues. V lost 5 bases and J lost 8; bases outside the gene matches: 4. Germline CDR1 and CDR2: SGHRS and YFSETQ. CDR3 bases: TGCGCCAGCAGTTTCGGACTAGCGGGAGATGAGCAGTTCTTC. Residues: CASSFGLAGDEQFF.

This clone showed up just once. The chain joins TRBV9 to TRBJ2-3, with TRBD1 identical over 7 bases. The CDR3 covers 16 residues. Trimming cost V 2 bases and J 3 bases; bases outside gene matches: 9. Germline CDR1 is SGDLS and CDR2 is YYNGEE. CDR3 region: CASSVSGGRGTDTQYF. CDR3 coding DNA: TGTGCCAGCAGCGTCTCGGGCGGCAGGGGGACAGATACGCAGTATTTT. The full variable domain, completed using reference TRBV9 and TRBJ2-3, is DSGVTQTPKHLITATGQRVTLRCSPRSGDLSVYWYQQSLDQGLQFLIQYYNGEERAKGNILERFSAQQFPDLHSELNLSSLELGDSALYFCASSVSGGRGTDTQYFGPGTRLTVL.

The chain carries TRBV11-1 and TRBJ2-5; weak D call: TRBD1 (6 bases). The V end lost 3 bases, the J end lost 1 base, and 12 bases lay between the germline ends. Germline CDR1 reads SGHAT; CDR2 reads FQDESV (reference sequence). The CDR3 loop spans 15 amino acids. The CDR3 protein is CASSFMSGVQETQYF. In DNA, the CDR3 is TGTGCCAGCAGCTTTATGTCAGGGGTCCAAGAGACCCAGTACTTC.

The chain recombines TRBV7-9 with TRBJ2-7; D possibly corresponds to TRBD1 (5 bases). This CDR3 spans 15 amino acids. The V gene's germline CDR1 is SEHNR and CDR2 FQNEAQ (reference sequence). Trimming shortened V by 0 bases and J by 3 bases, and 12 bases separated the two germline ends. The CDR3 region has the DNA TGTGCCAGCAGCTTAGCCCAGGGTACCCGCTACGAGCAGTACTTC. Translation gives CASSLAQGTRYEQYF.